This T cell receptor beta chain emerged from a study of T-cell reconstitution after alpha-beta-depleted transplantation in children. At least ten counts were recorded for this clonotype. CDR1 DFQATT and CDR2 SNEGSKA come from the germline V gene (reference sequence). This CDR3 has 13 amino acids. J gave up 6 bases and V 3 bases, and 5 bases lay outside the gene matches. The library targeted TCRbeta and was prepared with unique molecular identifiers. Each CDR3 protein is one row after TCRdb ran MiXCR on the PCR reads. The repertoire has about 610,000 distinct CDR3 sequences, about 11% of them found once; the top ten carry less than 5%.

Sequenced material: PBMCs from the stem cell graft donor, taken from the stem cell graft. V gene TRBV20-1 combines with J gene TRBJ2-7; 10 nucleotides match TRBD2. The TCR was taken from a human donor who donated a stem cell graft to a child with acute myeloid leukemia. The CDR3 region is CSASVLAGAEQYF. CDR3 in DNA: TGCAGTGCTAGCGTTCTAGCGGGAGCCGAGCAGTACTTC.